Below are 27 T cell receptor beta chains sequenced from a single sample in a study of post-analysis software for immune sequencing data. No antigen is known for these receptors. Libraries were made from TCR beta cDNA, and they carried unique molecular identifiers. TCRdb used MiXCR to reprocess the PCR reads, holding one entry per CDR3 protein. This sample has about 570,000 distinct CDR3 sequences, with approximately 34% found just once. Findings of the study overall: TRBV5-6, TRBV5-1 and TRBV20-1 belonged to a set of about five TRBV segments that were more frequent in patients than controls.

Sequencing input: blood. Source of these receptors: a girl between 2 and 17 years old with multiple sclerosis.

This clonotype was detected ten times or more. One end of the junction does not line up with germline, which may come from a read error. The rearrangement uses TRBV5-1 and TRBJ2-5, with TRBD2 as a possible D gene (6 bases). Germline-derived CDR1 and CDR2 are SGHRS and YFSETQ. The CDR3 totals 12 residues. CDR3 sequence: CASRDSQETQYF. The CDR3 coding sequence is TGTGCCAGCAGGGACTCGCAAGAGACCCAGTACTTC.

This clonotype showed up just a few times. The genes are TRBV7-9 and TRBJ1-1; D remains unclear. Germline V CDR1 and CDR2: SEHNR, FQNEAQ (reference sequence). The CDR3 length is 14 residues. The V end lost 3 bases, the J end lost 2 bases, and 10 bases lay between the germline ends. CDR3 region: CASSLDSSNTEAFF. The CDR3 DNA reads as TGTGCCAGCAGCTTGGACTCATCAAACACTGAAGCTTTCTTT.

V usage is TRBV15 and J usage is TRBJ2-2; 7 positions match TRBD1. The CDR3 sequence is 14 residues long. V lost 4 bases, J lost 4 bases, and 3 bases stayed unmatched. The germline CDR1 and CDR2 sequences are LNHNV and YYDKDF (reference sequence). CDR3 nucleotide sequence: TGTGCCACCAGCATCAACAGGGGCACCGGGGAGCTGTTTTTT. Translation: CATSINRGTGELFF.

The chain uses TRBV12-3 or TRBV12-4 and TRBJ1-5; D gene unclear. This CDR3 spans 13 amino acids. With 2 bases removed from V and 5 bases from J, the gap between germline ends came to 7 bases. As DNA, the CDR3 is TGTGCCAGCAGTTTAAGTTCTGATCAGCCCCAGCATTTT. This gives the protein CASSLSSDQPQHF.

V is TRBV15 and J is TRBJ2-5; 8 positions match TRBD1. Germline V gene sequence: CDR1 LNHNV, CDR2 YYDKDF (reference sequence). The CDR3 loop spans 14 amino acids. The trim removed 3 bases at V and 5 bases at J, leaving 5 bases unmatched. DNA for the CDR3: TGTGCCACCAGCAGTAGACAGGGGTCGGAGACCCAGTACTTC. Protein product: CATSSRQGSETQYF.

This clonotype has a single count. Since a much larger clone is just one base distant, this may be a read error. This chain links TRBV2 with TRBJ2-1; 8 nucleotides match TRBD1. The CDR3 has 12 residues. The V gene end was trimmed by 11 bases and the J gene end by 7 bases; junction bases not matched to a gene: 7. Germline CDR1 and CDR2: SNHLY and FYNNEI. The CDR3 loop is CAGTDRANEQFF. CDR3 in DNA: TGTGCCGGCACGGACAGGGCGAATGAGCAGTTCTTC.

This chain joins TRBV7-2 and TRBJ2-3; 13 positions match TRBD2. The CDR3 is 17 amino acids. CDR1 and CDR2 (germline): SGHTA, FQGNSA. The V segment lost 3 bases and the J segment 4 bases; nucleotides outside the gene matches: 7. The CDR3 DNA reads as TGTGCCAGCAGCTTCCTCTTACTAGCGGGGGGGTCAGATACGCAGTATTTT. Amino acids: CASSFLLLAGGSDTQYF.

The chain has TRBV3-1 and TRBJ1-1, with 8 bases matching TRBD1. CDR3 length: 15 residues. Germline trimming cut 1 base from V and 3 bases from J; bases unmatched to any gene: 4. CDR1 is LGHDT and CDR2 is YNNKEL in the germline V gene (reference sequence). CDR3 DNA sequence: TGTGCCAGCAGCCAAGCATACAGGGGGGACACTGAAGCTTTCTTT. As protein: CASSQAYRGDTEAFF.

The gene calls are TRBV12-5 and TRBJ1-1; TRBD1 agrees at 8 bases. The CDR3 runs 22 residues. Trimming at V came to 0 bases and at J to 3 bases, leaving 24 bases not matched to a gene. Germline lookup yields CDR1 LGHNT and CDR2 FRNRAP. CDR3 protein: CASGLVWFQGTGLLGAYTEAFF. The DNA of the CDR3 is TGTGCTAGTGGTTTGGTGTGGTTCCAGGGGACAGGACTCCTGGGAGCCTACACTGAAGCTTTCTTT.

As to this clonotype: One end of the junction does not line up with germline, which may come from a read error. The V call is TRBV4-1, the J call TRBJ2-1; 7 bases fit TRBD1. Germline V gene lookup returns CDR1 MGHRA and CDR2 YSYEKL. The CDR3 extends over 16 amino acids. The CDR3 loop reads CAGSHDRVGSYNERFF. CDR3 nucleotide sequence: TGCGCCGGCAGCCATGACAGGGTCGGGTCCTACAATGAGCGGTTCTTC.

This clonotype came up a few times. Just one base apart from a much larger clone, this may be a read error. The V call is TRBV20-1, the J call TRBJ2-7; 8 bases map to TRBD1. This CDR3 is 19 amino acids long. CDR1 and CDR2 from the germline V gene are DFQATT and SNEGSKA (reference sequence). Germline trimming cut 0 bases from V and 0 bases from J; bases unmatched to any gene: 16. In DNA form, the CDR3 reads TGCAGTGCTAGAGATCACTTCCCGCAGGGGGCCGGGAGCTCCTACGAGCAGTACTTC. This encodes CSARDHFPQGAGSSYEQYF.

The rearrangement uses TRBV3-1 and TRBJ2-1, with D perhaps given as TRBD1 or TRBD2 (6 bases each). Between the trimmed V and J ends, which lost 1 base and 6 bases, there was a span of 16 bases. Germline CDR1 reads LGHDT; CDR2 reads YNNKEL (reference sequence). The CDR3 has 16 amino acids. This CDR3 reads CASSQGGGLLVNEQFF. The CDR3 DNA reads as TGTGCCAGCAGCCAAGGAGGGGGGTTGCTGGTCAATGAGCAGTTCTTC.

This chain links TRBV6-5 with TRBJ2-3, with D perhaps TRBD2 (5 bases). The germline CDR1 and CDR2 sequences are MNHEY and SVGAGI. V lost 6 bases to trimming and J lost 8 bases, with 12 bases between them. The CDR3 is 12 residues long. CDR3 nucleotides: TGTGCCAGCAGAAGTGGTGGAGGTACGCAGTATTTT. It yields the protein CASRSGGGTQYF.

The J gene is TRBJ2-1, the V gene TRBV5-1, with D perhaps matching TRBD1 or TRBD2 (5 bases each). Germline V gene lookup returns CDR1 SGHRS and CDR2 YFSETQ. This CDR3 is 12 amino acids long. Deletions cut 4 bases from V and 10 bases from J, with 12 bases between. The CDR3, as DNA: TGCGCCAGCAGCGTTCTGGGACGCGAGCAGTTCTTC. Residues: CASSVLGREQFF.

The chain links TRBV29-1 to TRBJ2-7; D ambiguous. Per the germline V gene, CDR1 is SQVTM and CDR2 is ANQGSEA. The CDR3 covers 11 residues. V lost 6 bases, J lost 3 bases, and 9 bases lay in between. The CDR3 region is CSVPNSYEQYF. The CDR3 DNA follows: TGCAGCGTCCCGAACAGCTACGAGCAGTACTTC.

The CDR3 DNA follows: TGTGCCAGCAGCCCAATCAAAGGGTCCGGGGGACTAGGCACAGATACGCAGTATTTT. Its translation: CASSPIKGSGGLGTDTQYF. The chain couples TRBV7-9 to TRBJ2-3, with 8 bases lining up with TRBD2. V lost 5 bases and J lost 1; bases outside the gene matches: 17. The CDR3 extends over 19 amino acids. Germline V CDR1 and CDR2: SEHNR, FQNEAQ (reference sequence).

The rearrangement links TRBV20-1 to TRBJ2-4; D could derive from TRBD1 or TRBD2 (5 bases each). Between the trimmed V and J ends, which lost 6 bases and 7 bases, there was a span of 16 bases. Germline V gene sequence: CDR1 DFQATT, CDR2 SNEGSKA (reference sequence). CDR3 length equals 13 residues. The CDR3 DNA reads TGCAGTGCAACCGAGGATGGGGGTAACATTCAGTACTTC. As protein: CSATEDGGNIQYF.

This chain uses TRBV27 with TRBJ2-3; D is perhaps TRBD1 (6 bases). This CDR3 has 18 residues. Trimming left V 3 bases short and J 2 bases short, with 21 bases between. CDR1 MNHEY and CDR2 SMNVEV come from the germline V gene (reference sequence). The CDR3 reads CASSFRSIDRRSTDTQYF. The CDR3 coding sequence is TGTGCCAGCAGTTTCCGCTCGATCGACAGGAGGTCCACAGATACGCAGTATTTT.

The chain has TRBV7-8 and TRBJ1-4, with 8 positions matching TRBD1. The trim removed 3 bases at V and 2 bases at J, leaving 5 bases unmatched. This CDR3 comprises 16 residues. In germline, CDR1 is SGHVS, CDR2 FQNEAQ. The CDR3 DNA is TGTGCCAGCAGCTTTAGCAGGGGGCGCACTAATGAAAAACTGTTTTTT. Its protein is CASSFSRGRTNEKLFF.

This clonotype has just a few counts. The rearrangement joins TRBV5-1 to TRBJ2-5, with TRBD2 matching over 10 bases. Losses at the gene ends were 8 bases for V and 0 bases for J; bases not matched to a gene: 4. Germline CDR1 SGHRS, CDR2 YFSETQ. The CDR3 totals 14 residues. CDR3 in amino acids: CASKRGGDQETQYF. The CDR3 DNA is TGCGCCAGTAAGCGGGGGGGCGACCAAGAGACCCAGTACTTC.

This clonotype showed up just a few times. Here the CDR3 reads CASSLGSASGANVLTF. The CDR3 DNA reads TGCGCCAGCAGCCTCGGTTCCGCGAGCGGGGCCAACGTCCTGACTTTC. The gene calls are TRBV5-1 and TRBJ2-6, with unresolved D. This CDR3 spans 16 amino acids. V shed 4 bases and J shed 4 bases, with 15 bases lying between them. Germline CDR1 reads SGHRS; CDR2 reads YFSETQ.

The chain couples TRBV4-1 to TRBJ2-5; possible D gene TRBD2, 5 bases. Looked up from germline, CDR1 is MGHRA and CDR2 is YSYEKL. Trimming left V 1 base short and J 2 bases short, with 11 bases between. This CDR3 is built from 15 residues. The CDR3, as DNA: TGCGCCAGCAGCCAAGTGGTCGGGGATCAAGAGACCCAGTACTTC. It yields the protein CASSQVVGDQETQYF.

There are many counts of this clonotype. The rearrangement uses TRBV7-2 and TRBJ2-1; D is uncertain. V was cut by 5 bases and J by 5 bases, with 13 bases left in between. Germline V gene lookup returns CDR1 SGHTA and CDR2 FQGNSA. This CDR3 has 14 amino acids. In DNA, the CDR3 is TGTGCCAGCAGCATGGTGGGCCGGAACAATGAGCAGTTCTTC. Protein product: CASSMVGRNNEQFF.

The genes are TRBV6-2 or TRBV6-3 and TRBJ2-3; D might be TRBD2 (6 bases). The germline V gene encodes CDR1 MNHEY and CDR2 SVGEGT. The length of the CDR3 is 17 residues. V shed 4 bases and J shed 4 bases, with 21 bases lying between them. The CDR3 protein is CASSSPPGRGPADTQYF. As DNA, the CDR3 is TGTGCCAGCAGTTCTCCTCCGGGGCGGGGTCCCGCAGATACGCAGTATTTT.

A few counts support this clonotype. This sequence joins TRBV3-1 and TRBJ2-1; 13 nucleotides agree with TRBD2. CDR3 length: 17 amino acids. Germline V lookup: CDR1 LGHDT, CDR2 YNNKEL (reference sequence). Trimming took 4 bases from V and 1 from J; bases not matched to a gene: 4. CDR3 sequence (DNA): TGTGCCAGCAGCCCAGGACTAGCGGGGGATTCCTACAATGAGCAGTTCTTC. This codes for CASSPGLAGDSYNEQFF.

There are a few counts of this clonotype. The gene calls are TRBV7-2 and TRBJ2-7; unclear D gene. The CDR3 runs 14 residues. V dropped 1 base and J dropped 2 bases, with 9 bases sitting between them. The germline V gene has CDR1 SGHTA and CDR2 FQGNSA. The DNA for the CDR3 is TGTGCCAGCAGCTTAGACCCAGCAACCTACGAGCAGTACTTC. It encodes CASSLDPATYEQYF.

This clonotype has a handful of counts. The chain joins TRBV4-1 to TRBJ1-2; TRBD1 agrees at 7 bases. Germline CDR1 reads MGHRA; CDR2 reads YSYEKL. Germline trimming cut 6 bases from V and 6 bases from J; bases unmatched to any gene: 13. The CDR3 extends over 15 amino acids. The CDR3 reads CASRTYRGDFDGYTF. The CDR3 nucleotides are TGCGCCAGCAGGACCTACAGGGGAGATTTCGATGGCTACACCTTC.